These 24 T cell receptor beta chains were all obtained from the same sample, sequenced in a study of blood T cell repertoires in COVID-19. TCRdb's table, derived via immunoSEQ multiplex PCR, lists solely in-frame clones and lacks some. Of some 46,000 clones listed, roughly 82% are singletons. The sequenced sample was peripheral blood. These receptors were obtained from a woman aged 60-75 years with acute or convalescent COVID-19.

The chain couples TRBV15 to TRBJ1-2; perhaps TRBD1 as D (5 bases). Between the trimmed V and J ends, which lost 0 bases and 8 bases, there was a span of 16 bases. Germline V lookup: CDR1 LNHNV, CDR2 YYDKDF (reference sequence). There are 15 residues in the CDR3. In DNA, the CDR3 is TGTGCCACCAGCAGAGATTTAGCAGGGTTGACGGGCTACACCTTC. Amino acids: CATSRDLAGLTGYTF.

This clone has a handful of counts. CDR3: CASIPTGGLNSPLHF. The CDR3 DNA follows: TGTGCCAGCATCCCGACAGGCGGTTTAAATTCACCCCTCCACTTT. J is TRBJ1-6 and V is TRBV6-5; D might be TRBD1 (6 bases). The CDR3 extends over 15 amino acids. The germline gives CDR1 MNHEY, CDR2 SVGAGI. V was trimmed by 7 bases and J by 7 bases, leaving 17 bases between them.

V usage is TRBV7-2 and J usage is TRBJ2-2; no firm D call. V was pared by 3 bases and J by 5 bases, with 4 bases between. CDR1 is SGHTA and CDR2 is FQGNSA in the germline V gene. The CDR3 spans 12 residues. CDR3 sequence reads: CASSFSTGELFF. In DNA form, the CDR3 reads TGTGCCAGCAGCTTTAGTACCGGGGAGCTGTTTTTT.

This rearrangement joins TRBV7-9 to TRBJ1-1; D is perhaps TRBD1 (6 bases). Germline values: CDR1 SEHNR, CDR2 FQNEAQ (reference sequence). Trimming removed 2 bases at V and 0 bases at J, with 16 bases between. CDR3 length: 17 amino acids. CDR3 in DNA: TGTGCCAGCAGCTTAATGTTGACAGGCCGCATGAACACTGAAGCTTTCTTT. Amino acid sequence: CASSLMLTGRMNTEAFF.

The chain employs TRBV18 and TRBJ1-2; no clear D gene. CDR1 KGHSH and CDR2 LQKENI come from the germline V gene. The CDR3 is 14 amino acids. Trimming stripped 6 bases from V and 2 bases from J, with 13 bases between. The CDR3 protein is CASSPRTENYGYTF. The CDR3 nucleotides read TGTGCCAGCTCGCCGAGAACAGAGAACTATGGCTACACCTTC.

The chain links TRBV24-1 to TRBJ1-5, with D possibly being TRBD1 (5 bases). Trimming shortened V by 4 bases and J by 7 bases, and 10 bases separated the two germline ends. There are 13 residues in the CDR3. CDR1 KGHDR and CDR2 SFDVKD come from the germline V gene. The CDR3 loop reads CATSDSTDQPQHF. For the CDR3, the DNA is TGTGCCACCAGTGACTCGACAGACCAGCCCCAGCATTTT.

This chain connects TRBV2 to TRBJ2-5, with TRBD2 identical over 7 bases. With V trimmed by 2 bases and J by 5 bases, 2 bases remained unmatched. There are 13 residues in the CDR3. Germline CDR1 SNHLY, CDR2 FYNNEI. The DNA for the CDR3 is TGTGCCAGCAGTGAACCCGGGGGGGAGACCCAGTACTTC. Translated: CASSEPGGETQYF. The entire variable domain, with the rest obtained from reference TRBV2 and TRBJ2-5, is as follows: EPEVTQTPSHQVTQMGQEVILRCVPISNHLYFYWYRQILGQKVEFLVSFYNNEISEKSEIFDDQFSVERPDGSNFTLKIRSTKLEDSAMYFCASSEPGGETQYFGPGTRLLVL.

The chain carries TRBV25-1 and TRBJ1-6; maybe TRBD1 (6 bases). The ends were cut back, 3 bases at V and 9 bases at J, with 12 bases in the middle. The CDR3 runs 14 residues. Germline CDR1 reads MGHDK; CDR2 reads SYGVNS. CDR3 sequence: CASSEQGSGSPLHF. For the CDR3, the DNA is TGTGCCAGCAGTGAGCAGGGGAGTGGTTCACCCCTCCACTTT.

The rearrangement links TRBV5-6 to TRBJ2-3, with TRBD2 as a possible D gene (5 bases). This CDR3 contains 16 residues. The germline gives CDR1 SGHDT, CDR2 YYEEEE. V was trimmed by 7 bases and J by 1 base, leaving 19 bases between them. The CDR3 DNA reads as TGTGCCAGCGGACTCCCTAGCTCCAGAGGCACAGATACGCAGTATTTT. This gives the protein CASGLPSSRGTDTQYF.

The V gene is TRBV5-8, the J gene TRBJ1-2, with a weak D call TRBD1 (5 bases). V lost 1 base, J lost 4 bases, and 17 bases lay in between. The CDR3 contains 16 residues. The germline gives CDR1 SGHTS, CDR2 YDEGEE. The CDR3 loop reads CASSLIGQGGFYGYTF. Here the CDR3 DNA reads TGTGCCAGCAGCTTGATCGGTCAGGGTGGATTCTATGGCTACACCTTC.

The chain combines TRBV9 with TRBJ1-1; D remains unclear. This CDR3 comprises 14 residues. CDR1 is SGDLS, CDR2 YYNGEE, per germline. The V end was cut by 4 bases, the J end by 0 bases, with 10 bases between. The DNA of the CDR3 is TGTGCCAGCAGCCCCAGAACCATGAACACTGAAGCTTTCTTT. This sequence encodes CASSPRTMNTEAFF.

The chain couples TRBV7-3 to TRBJ2-7; 7 bases map to TRBD1. Trimming cost V 3 bases and J 4 bases; bases outside gene matches: 6. The germline V gene has CDR1 SGHTA and CDR2 FQGTGA. This CDR3 spans 14 amino acids. CDR3 in DNA: TGTGCCAGCAGCTTGACAGGGTATGAGTACGAGCAGTACTTC. It codes for CASSLTGYEYEQYF.

The chain has TRBV4-2 and TRBJ1-1; the D is unclear. CDR1 is LGHNA, CDR2 YNFKEQ, per germline. V gave up 1 base and J gave up 7 bases, with 13 bases separating them. The CDR3 totals 14 residues. The CDR3 coding sequence is TGTGCCAGCAGCCAAGCCGGTAATAATGGTGAAGCTTTCTTT. This encodes CASSQAGNNGEAFF.

V gene TRBV12-3 or TRBV12-4 combines with J gene TRBJ2-7; no definite D call. The CDR3 is 13 residues long. Trimming removed 7 bases from V and 0 bases from J, with 10 bases in between. The DNA for the CDR3 is TGTGCCAGCATCAAGACGGGCTCCTACGAGCAGTACTTC. Its translation is CASIKTGSYEQYF.

The chain uses TRBV7-3 and TRBJ1-1; D is uncertain. The ends were cut back, 2 bases at V and 5 bases at J, with 9 bases in the middle. This CDR3 region has 13 residues. CDR1 and CDR2 from the germline V gene are SGHTA and FQGTGA. In nucleotides, the CDR3 is TGTGCCAGCAGCTTATGGGCGACAACTGAAGCTTTCTTT. This encodes CASSLWATTEAFF.

The chain combines TRBV7-9 with TRBJ1-1; possibly TRBD1 for D (6 bases). Germline CDR1 SEHNR, CDR2 FQNEAQ (reference sequence). The length of the CDR3 is 14 residues. V gave up 6 bases and J gave up 1 base, with 12 bases separating them. The CDR3: CASRRTGKNTEAFF. As DNA, the CDR3 is TGTGCCAGCAGACGAACAGGGAAGAACACTGAAGCTTTCTTT.

The rearrangement uses TRBV6-2 or TRBV6-3 and TRBJ2-5; perhaps TRBD1 as D (7 bases). V lost 5 bases and J lost 7, with 20 bases in between. The germline V gene has CDR1 MNHEY and CDR2 SVGEGT. This CDR3 has 15 residues. This chain's CDR3 is CASSRDSRPEGTQYF. The CDR3 nucleotides are TGTGCCAGCAGTCGGGACAGCCGACCGGAGGGGACCCAGTACTTC.

V gene TRBV12-5 combines with J gene TRBJ1-2; TRBD1 is a possible D gene (5 bases). CDR3 length: 13 residues. Trimming cost V 2 bases and J 4 bases, with 8 bases left between them. Per the germline V gene, CDR1 is LGHNT and CDR2 is FRNRAP. The CDR3 DNA reads as TGTGCTAGTGGTTTGCAGGGTCCCTATGGCTACACCTTC. It yields the protein CASGLQGPYGYTF.

The rearrangement links TRBV4-3 to TRBJ2-5; 7 nucleotides agree with TRBD1. The CDR3 is made up of 14 amino acids. Trimming removed 0 bases from V and 6 bases from J; junction bases left unmatched: 4. Germline V lookup: CDR1 LGHNA, CDR2 YSLEER. The DNA for the CDR3 is TGCGCCAGCAGCCAAGATGACAGGGTGAAGACCCAGTACTTC. The encoded protein is CASSQDDRVKTQYF.

This chain joins TRBV5-6 and TRBJ1-5; tentatively, D is TRBD1 (5 bases). The V end was cut by 4 bases, the J end by 0 bases, with 11 bases between. The CDR3 covers 15 residues. Looked up from germline, CDR1 is SGHDT and CDR2 is YYEEEE. The CDR3 sequence: CASSGQGGSNQPQHF. The CDR3 coding sequence is TGTGCCAGCAGCGGGCAGGGAGGTAGCAATCAGCCCCAGCATTTT.

V is TRBV10-3 and J is TRBJ2-4; no firm D call. With 0 bases removed from V and 2 bases from J, the gap between germline ends came to 8 bases. From germline, CDR1 is ENHRY and CDR2 SYGVKD. There are 15 residues in the CDR3. CDR3 bases: TGTGCCATCAGTGAGTCGACAAGTTCCAAAAACATTCAGTACTTC. Protein product: CAISESTSSKNIQYF.

The chain recombines TRBV4-1 with TRBJ2-7; 8 nucleotides line up with TRBD1. This CDR3 is 14 amino acids long. Germline lookup yields CDR1 MGHRA and CDR2 YSYEKL. The junction had 9 bases not matched to a gene; V was cut back by 7 bases and J by 4 bases. The CDR3 DNA is TGCGCCAGCAACAAAGGGACAGGAGATTACGAGCAGTACTTC. Its protein is CASNKGTGDYEQYF.

V is TRBV6-5 and J is TRBJ2-7; D is perhaps TRBD1 (5 bases). The V end was cut by 4 bases, the J end by 2 bases, with 15 bases between. The germline CDR1 and CDR2 sequences are MNHEY and SVGAGI. The length of the CDR3 is 15 residues. The CDR3 DNA sequence: TGTGCCAGCAGTTTCTCCGCCACAGGAACCTACGAGCAGTACTTC. It yields the protein CASSFSATGTYEQYF.

This clone was detected only once. The J gene is TRBJ2-7, the V gene TRBV6-5; 9 bases match TRBD2. This CDR3 is 15 amino acids long. Germline CDR1 reads MNHEY; CDR2 reads SVGAGI. Trimming removed 8 bases from V and 0 bases from J; junction bases left unmatched: 8. The CDR3 spells CASGVASGASYEQYF. The CDR3 DNA reads TGTGCCAGCGGGGTCGCTAGCGGGGCCTCCTACGAGCAGTACTTC.